This T cell receptor beta chain derives from a study of blood T cell repertoires in COVID-19 (dated by TCRdb to the early 2020s). About the study as a whole: Collaborator samples came from the United States, Italy and Spain and covered acute and convalescent phases of COVID-19. The prospective study material was composed of cDNA or gDNA derived from T cells, B-cell-depleted T cells, or PBMCs. The sample metadata nearly always contained a de-identified subject ID, COVID-19 status, age in years and sex. A freely available public database, intended as a resource for researchers studying the immune response to SARS-CoV-2, is where the repertoires were released. Subjects who had been exposed to COVID-19, were actively infected with it, or had recovered from it provided the deeply sampled blood TCRbeta repertoires that made up the dataset. Where available, HLA class I and class II types were obtained from metadata supplied by the sample provider rather than from assay-based typing. The samples were drawn from the first 160 participants of the ongoing ImmuneRACE study and from 1,254 subjects provided by 6 global collaborators.

Regarding this clone: Its antigen is unknown. Within one base of it there is no much larger clone, and no base qualities were kept.

The immunoSEQ Assay, a bias-controlled multiplex PCR, was used to amplify TCRbeta CDR3 regions from genomic DNA. As for the authors' bioinformatics: The number of nucleated cells in each sample was estimated by amplification of reference gene primers within the assay. To quantify the absolute abundance of each unique TCRbeta CDR3 rearrangement, sequence reads were collapsed and filtered. For each sample, productive Simpson clonality was calculated as the square root of Simpson's diversity index over productive rearrangements. Imported from immuneACCESS, the table was reduced by TCRdb to in-frame sequences with V and J called. These copies leave out some clones; in studies compared against another copy, an unresolved V gene accounts for under half, and the cause of the remainder is not known. For V, J and clone size, that table is used; D and trimming come from the DNA. Present in this sample are 300,000 or so clones, around 89% of which were seen just once. Together, the top ten hold roughly 6.7% of the sample.

A second Seattle source provided samples from volunteer blood donors who had recovered from COVID-19. The collaborating institutions used their own protocols to collect whole blood in K2EDTA tubes. For TCRbeta analysis, collaborators shipped samples as frozen whole blood, isolated PBMCs, or DNA extracted from either of those sample types. V is cut back by 6 bases and J by 7 bases, with 5 bases in the junction unmatched. The germline V gene gives CDR1 as MNHEY and CDR2 as SVGAGI. Including the terminal cysteine and phenylalanine, the CDR3 comprises 13 residues. Here the CDR3 DNA is all that survives: 39 bases in frame from base 1. Broad study findings and their caveats: Clinical and demographic metadata were provided uncurated, with the amount varying by source and participant.

The sequence joins TRBV6-5 to TRBJ2-2, and 7 bases in between align with TRBD2. The source of this sequence is a man aged 18 to 30 who had recovered from COVID-19. Sequenced sample: peripheral blood. The nucleotides read TGTGCCAGCAGGCTAGCGGTGGGCGGGGAGCTGTTTTTT. Translated, it gives CASRLAVGGELFF.